The 23 T cell receptor beta chains below come from one sample, sequenced in a study of blood T cell repertoires in COVID-19. The table came from immunoSEQ multiplex PCR; TCRdb's copy has only in-frame clones and leaves some out. The sample lists 300,000 or so clones; around four fifths were seen once. The sequenced sample consisted of peripheral blood. These receptors all come from a woman aged 45-65 years with acute or convalescent COVID-19.

CDR3 sequence (DNA): TGTGCCAGTAGTACGGGACTAGCGCTCCAAGAGACCCAGTACTTC. Translated, it gives CASSTGLALQETQYF. The chain is built from TRBV19 and TRBJ2-5, with 10 bases identical to TRBD2. The CDR3 loop spans 15 amino acids. V was clipped by 4 bases and J by 1 base; unmatched bases: 3. Germline loops: CDR1 LNHDA, CDR2 SQIVND (reference sequence). The entire variable domain, with the rest obtained from reference TRBV19 and TRBJ2-5, is as follows: DGGITQSPKYLFRKEGQNVTLSCEQNLNHDAMYWYRQDPGQGLRLIYYSQIVNDFQKGDIAEGYSVSREKKESFPLTVTSAQKNPTAFYLCASSTGLALQETQYFGPGTRLLVL.

The V and J genes are TRBV7-2 and TRBJ1-6, with TRBD1 matching over 9 bases. After removal of 6 bases from V and 13 bases from J, the junction contained 7 bases not matched to a gene. This CDR3 contains 13 residues. Germline CDR1 reads SGHTA; CDR2 reads FQGNSA. The CDR3 loop is CASRLGTGRPLHF. The CDR3 DNA reads TGTGCCAGCAGGTTGGGGACAGGGAGGCCCCTCCACTTT.

J is TRBJ2-4 and V is TRBV18; D not resolved. The germline V gene has CDR1 KGHSH and CDR2 LQKENI. The CDR3 is 17 amino acids. Trimming left V 0 bases short and J 0 bases short, with 12 bases between. The CDR3 DNA is TGTGCCAGCTCACCACCGAAAATGATAGAAGCCAAAAACATTCAGTACTTC. Translating gives CASSPPKMIEAKNIQYF.

This clone was recorded only once. V gene TRBV10-1 combines with J gene TRBJ2-1, with D possibly TRBD2 on 6 matching bases. CDR3 length equals 14 residues. V lost 4 bases, J lost 8 bases, and 15 bases lay in between. Germline-derived CDR1 and CDR2 are WNHNN and SYGVQD (reference sequence). CDR3: CASSAAGTDHEQFF. CDR3 DNA: TGCGCCAGCAGTGCTGCGGGGACCGACCATGAGCAGTTCTTC.

This clone has just a few counts. CDR3 sequence: CASSQFTSGGQTQYF. The CDR3 coding sequence is TGCGCCAGCAGCCAGTTTACTAGCGGGGGCCAGACCCAGTACTTC. The chain joins TRBV4-1 to TRBJ2-5; TRBD2 agrees at 11 bases. CDR3 length equals 15 residues. Per the germline V gene, CDR1 is MGHRA and CDR2 is YSYEKL. Trimming cost V 3 bases and J 6 bases; bases outside gene matches: 6.

In nucleotides, the CDR3 is TGTGCCAGCAGTGAACTACAGGGGACGGGCGACACTGAAGCTTTCTTT. It codes for CASSELQGTGDTEAFF. J is TRBJ1-1 and V is TRBV25-1; 7 bases are shared with TRBD1. Germline V CDR1 and CDR2: MGHDK, SYGVNS. This CDR3 contains 16 residues. The ends lost 2 bases at V and 3 bases at J; junction bases unmatched: 9.

V gene TRBV19 combines with J gene TRBJ2-3, with D possibly being TRBD1 (5 bases). The germline gives CDR1 LNHDA, CDR2 SQIVND (reference sequence). V shed 10 bases and J shed 1 base, with 12 bases lying between them. This CDR3 spans 13 amino acids. CDR3 residues: CATRGPGTDTQYF. CDR3 coding DNA: TGTGCCACAAGGGGTCCCGGCACAGATACGCAGTATTTT.

This clone has a single count. This sequence joins TRBV6-5 and TRBJ1-1; D might be TRBD1 (6 bases). Per germline, CDR1 MNHEY and CDR2 SVGAGI. V was clipped by 8 bases and J by 5 bases, with 18 bases between them. The CDR3 is 14 residues long. Written as DNA, the CDR3 is TGTGCCAGCGAGAAACAGGGTGGCTGGACTGAAGCTTTCTTT. It is translated as CASEKQGGWTEAFF.

CDR3 DNA: TGTGCCAGCAGCCAAGAGACAGGCACAGATACGCAGTATTTT. Its translation is CASSQETGTDTQYF. The rearrangement joins TRBV4-2 to TRBJ2-3, with a tentative D call TRBD1 (5 bases). The CDR3 covers 14 residues. CDR1 and CDR2 from the germline V gene are LGHNA and YNFKEQ. The ends were cut back, 0 bases at V and 1 base at J, with 5 bases in the middle.

The V gene is TRBV11-3, the J gene TRBJ2-5, with D perhaps matching TRBD2 (6 bases). The length of the CDR3 is 15 residues. V gave up 0 bases and J gave up 2 bases, with 10 bases separating them. Germline-derived CDR1 and CDR2 are SGHNT and YENEEA. CDR3 sequence reads: CASSLDGSEQETQYF. CDR3 sequence (DNA): TGTGCCAGCAGCTTAGACGGGAGCGAGCAAGAGACCCAGTACTTC. The variable domain in full, with the rest retrieved from reference TRBV11-3 and TRBJ2-5, is EAGVVQSPRYKIIEKKQPVAFWCNPISGHNTLYWYLQNLGQGPELLIRYENEEAVDDSQLPKDRFSAERLKGVDSTLKIQPAELGDSAVYLCASSLDGSEQETQYFGPGTRLLVL.

This chain links TRBV5-8 with TRBJ1-2; 7 nucleotides match TRBD1. Germline assignment: CDR1 SGHTS and CDR2 YDEGEE. The CDR3 extends over 12 amino acids. The junction had 5 bases not matched to a gene; V was cut back by 4 bases and J by 8 bases. DNA for the CDR3: TGTGCCAGCAGCCAGACAGGGTACGGCTACACCTTC. It encodes CASSQTGYGYTF.

As for this clone: Other DNA variants within this sample encode the same CDR3. The chain uses TRBV5-4 and TRBJ2-3; the D gene is possibly TRBD1 (6 bases). V lost 0 bases, J lost 2 bases, and 10 bases lay in between. The germline CDR1 and CDR2 sequences are SGHNT and YYREEE (reference sequence). The CDR3 is made up of 15 amino acids. Here the CDR3 DNA reads TGTGCCAGCAGCTTGGCCGGACAGTCCACAGATACGCAGTATTTT. Its protein product is CASSLAGQSTDTQYF. The entire variable domain, with the rest obtained from reference TRBV5-4 and TRBJ2-3, is as follows: ETGVTQSPTHLIKTRGQQVTLRCSSQSGHNTVSWYQQALGQGPQFIFQYYREEENGRGNFPPRFSGLQFPNYSSELNVNALELDDSALYLCASSLAGQSTDTQYFGPGTRLTVL.

The chain recombines TRBV5-1 with TRBJ2-1, with unresolved D. The CDR3 is 13 residues long. Trimming took 0 bases from V and 7 from J, leaving 8 bases between them. Germline assignment: CDR1 SGHRS and CDR2 YFSETQ. Here the CDR3 reads CASSLAFNNEQFF. In DNA, the CDR3 is TGCGCCAGCAGCTTGGCCTTTAATAATGAGCAGTTCTTC.

CDR3 residues: CAISGGAGQGHNQPQHF. For the CDR3, the DNA is TGTGCCATCAGTGGGGGAGCGGGGCAGGGTCACAATCAGCCCCAGCATTTT. V is TRBV10-3 and J is TRBJ1-5, with a tentative D call TRBD1 (5 bases). This CDR3 has 17 amino acids. Germline V gene lookup returns CDR1 ENHRY and CDR2 SYGVKD. The V and J ends lost 4 bases and 3 bases respectively, with 19 bases between them.

This clone was seen ten or more times. This chain's CDR3 is CATRRGYEQYV. CDR3 nucleotide sequence: TGTGCCACCCGTCGGGGCTACGAGCAGTACGTC. This rearrangement joins TRBV10-3 to TRBJ2-7; a weak D match, TRBD2 (5 bases). Germline-derived CDR1 and CDR2 are ENHRY and SYGVKD. CDR3 length equals 11 residues. Trimming took 10 bases from V and 3 from J, leaving 10 bases between them.

The rearrangement links TRBV28 to TRBJ1-2; 10 bases match TRBD1. Germline CDR1 MDHEN, CDR2 SYDVKM. With 6 bases clipped from V and 5 bases from J, the junction kept 9 bases outside the gene matches. The CDR3 loop spans 15 amino acids. The CDR3 sequence: CASSSGQGVSYGYTF. The CDR3 DNA follows: TGTGCCAGCAGCTCCGGACAGGGGGTATCGTATGGCTACACCTTC.

The V call is TRBV3-1 (or the pseudogene TRBV3-2), the J call TRBJ2-5; 10 bases map to TRBD2. Unmatched junction bases numbered 6, after V lost 1 base and J lost 4 bases. This CDR3 contains 16 residues. The germline V gene encodes CDR1 LGHDT and CDR2 YNNKEL (reference sequence). The CDR3 DNA follows: TGTGCCAGCAGCCAAGTCCCTAGCGGGGGCGGAGAGACCCAGTACTTC. Amino acid sequence: CASSQVPSGGGETQYF.

This clone appeared once. The chain links TRBV6-4 to TRBJ2-2; 13 positions agree with TRBD2. Germline V gives CDR1 MRHNA, CDR2 SNTAGT. V shed 1 base, J shed 4 bases, and the junction held 3 bases outside the gene matches. The CDR3 is 17 amino acids. The CDR3 DNA is TGTGCCAGCAGTGACTTGGGACTAGCGGGGCGCACCGGGGAGCTGTTTTTT. This encodes CASSDLGLAGRTGELFF.

The chain uses TRBV5-6 and TRBJ1-5; D is possibly TRBD1 (6 bases). Germline V gives CDR1 SGHDT, CDR2 YYEEEE. This CDR3 contains 14 residues. V gave up 5 bases and J gave up 4 bases, with 13 bases separating them. The CDR3 loop reads CASSPQQGNQPQHF. The CDR3 coding sequence is TGTGCCAGCAGTCCGCAACAGGGAAATCAGCCCCAGCATTTT.

This clone occurred a few times. V gene TRBV13 combines with J gene TRBJ2-2; 10 bases agree with TRBD1. CDR1 and CDR2 from the germline V gene are PRHDT and FYEKMQ (reference sequence). The CDR3 contains 17 residues. The V gene end was trimmed by 2 bases and the J gene end by 3 bases; junction bases not matched to a gene: 6. DNA of the CDR3: TGTGCCAGCAGCTTATCCGACAGGGGGCAAGACACCGGGGAGCTGTTTTTT. This encodes CASSLSDRGQDTGELFF.

This clone was counted once. J is TRBJ2-7 and V is TRBV6-5; 8 nucleotides match TRBD1. Trimming removed 4 bases from V and 6 bases from J; junction bases left unmatched: 8. Germline loops: CDR1 MNHEY, CDR2 SVGAGI. The CDR3 has 14 amino acids. Written as DNA, the CDR3 is TGTGCCAGCAGTTCCTCCGGGACAGGACTCGAGCAGTACGTC. It encodes CASSSSGTGLEQYV.

The rearrangement links TRBV30 to TRBJ2-1, with TRBD2 matching 9 bases. V gave up 3 bases and J gave up 3 bases; unmatched junction bases: 3. The CDR3 contains 14 residues. Germline CDR1 GTSNPN, CDR2 SVGIG (reference sequence). This CDR3 is CAWSGGRVYNEQFF. CDR3 DNA sequence: TGTGCCTGGAGCGGCGGGAGGGTCTACAATGAGCAGTTCTTC.

The rearrangement links TRBV5-6 to TRBJ1-6; a weak D match, TRBD1 (5 bases). CDR1 and CDR2 (germline): SGHDT, YYEEEE. Between the trimmed V and J ends, which lost 4 bases and 9 bases, there was a span of 17 bases. The CDR3 covers 15 residues. Here the CDR3 reads CASSPPGRGCSPLHF. The CDR3 bases are TGTGCCAGCAGCCCCCCGGGGAGGGGCTGTTCACCCCTCCACTTT.